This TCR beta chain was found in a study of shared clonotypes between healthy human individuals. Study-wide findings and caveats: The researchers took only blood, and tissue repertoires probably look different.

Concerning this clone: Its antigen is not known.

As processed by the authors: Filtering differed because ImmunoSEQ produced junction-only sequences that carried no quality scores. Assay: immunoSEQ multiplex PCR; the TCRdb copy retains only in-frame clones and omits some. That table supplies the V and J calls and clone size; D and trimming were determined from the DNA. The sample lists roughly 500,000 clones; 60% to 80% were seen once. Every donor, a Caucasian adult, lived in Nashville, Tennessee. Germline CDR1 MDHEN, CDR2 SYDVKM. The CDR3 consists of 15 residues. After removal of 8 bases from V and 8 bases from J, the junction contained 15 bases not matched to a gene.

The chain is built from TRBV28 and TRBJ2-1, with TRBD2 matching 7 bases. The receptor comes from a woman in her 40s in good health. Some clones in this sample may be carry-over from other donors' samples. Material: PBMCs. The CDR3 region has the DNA TGTGCCAGCCTTAGGCGGGAGTTAATGGATGATGAGCAGTTCTTC. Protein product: CASLRRELMDDEQFF.